The 27 T cell receptor beta chains in this list originate from one sample, sequenced in a study of CD8 T cells in Susac syndrome. cDNA came from about 0.51 to 1 ug RNA primed by random hexamers. One entry per CDR3 protein, called by TCRdb with MiXCR from the immunoSEQ multiplex PCR reads. The sample lists under 200,000 distinct CDR3 sequences; approximately 93% were seen once. Source material: CD4+ T cells from PBMCs. All receptors derive from a human donor in good health.

This chain links TRBV6-2 or TRBV6-3 with TRBJ1-2; tentatively, D is TRBD1 (6 bases). Germline assignment: CDR1 MNHEY and CDR2 SVGEGT. Trimming cost V 4 bases and J 5 bases, with 20 bases left between them. The CDR3 spans 16 residues. In DNA form, the CDR3 reads TGTGCCAGCAGTTTCTCGACAGGACCGTTAGGATATGGCTACACCTTC. It encodes CASSFSTGPLGYGYTF.

The chain recombines TRBV19 with TRBJ2-1; 10 bases align to TRBD2. The CDR3 totals 14 residues. Trimming removed 5 bases from V and 4 bases from J; junction bases left unmatched: 2. The germline gives CDR1 LNHDA, CDR2 SQIVND (reference sequence). Written as DNA, the CDR3 is TGTGCCAGTAGTGTGGGACTAGCGTACAATGAGCAGTTCTTC. Its protein is CASSVGLAYNEQFF.

Turning to this clonotype: A read error may account for a junction end that differs from germline. V and J are TRBV7-2 and TRBJ2-1, with 8 bases identical to TRBD2. This CDR3 comprises 16 residues. Germline V lookup: CDR1 SGHTA, CDR2 FQGNSA. CDR3 DNA sequence: TGTGCCAGCAGCCTAGCTTCTAGCGGGTATTACAATGAGCAGTTCTTC. As protein: CASSLASSGYYNEQFF.

This chain uses TRBV15 with TRBJ2-2; D could derive from TRBD1 or TRBD2 (5 bases each). V lost 4 bases and J 4 bases, leaving 10 bases between the germline ends. The V gene's germline CDR1 is LNHNV and CDR2 YYDKDF (reference sequence). This CDR3 region has 14 residues. The CDR3 DNA reads as TGTGCCACCAGCACGGGACGTTTCACCGGGGAGCTGTTTTTT. Translated, it gives CATSTGRFTGELFF. Together with reference TRBV15 and TRBJ2-2, the CDR3 gives the full variable domain: DAMVIQNPRYQVTQFGKPVTLSCSQTLNHNVMYWYQQKSSQAPKLLFHYYDKDFNNEADTPDNFQSRRPNTSFCFLDIRSPGLGDTAMYLCATSTGRFTGELFFGEGSRLTVL.

The gene calls are TRBV12-3 or TRBV12-4 and TRBJ1-5; 8 bases are shared with TRBD1. With 6 bases clipped from V and 9 bases from J, the junction kept 13 bases outside the gene matches. The CDR3 is made up of 15 amino acids. CDR3 residues: CASSLDRVGPWPQHF. CDR3 sequence (DNA): TGTGCCAGCAGCCTGGACAGGGTCGGCCCTTGGCCCCAGCATTTT.

The chain links TRBV6-5 to TRBJ2-7, with no clear D. CDR3 length: 14 residues. Looked up from germline, CDR1 is MNHEY and CDR2 is SVGAGI. V dropped 8 bases and J dropped 0 bases, with 14 bases sitting between them. This CDR3 reads CASRVGLSSYEQYF. In DNA form, the CDR3 reads TGTGCCAGCCGTGTAGGTTTGAGCTCCTACGAGCAGTACTTC.

The chain combines TRBV28 with TRBJ2-7; 8 nucleotides agree with TRBD1. The CDR3 spans 15 residues. Germline CDR1 and CDR2: MDHEN and SYDVKM. V lost 6 bases to trimming and J lost 3 bases; unmatched junction nucleotides: 10. In DNA, the CDR3 is TGTGCCAGCAGCGGACAGGGAAAGGGCAACTACGAGCAGTACTTC. It specifies CASSGQGKGNYEQYF.

CDR3 DNA: TGTGCCAGCAGCCCGGGGAGGGGTAGCAATCAGCCCCAGCATTTT. It codes for CASSPGRGSNQPQHF. V is TRBV6-5 and J is TRBJ1-5; the D gene is possibly TRBD1 (5 bases). V was pared by 6 bases and J by 0 bases, with 12 bases between. The length of the CDR3 is 15 residues. CDR1 MNHEY and CDR2 SVGAGI come from the germline V gene.

The gene calls are TRBV3-1 and TRBJ2-3; TRBD2 matches at 8 bases. The CDR3 consists of 16 residues. Germline V gene lookup returns CDR1 LGHDT and CDR2 YNNKEL (reference sequence). The V and J ends lost 2 bases and 6 bases, in that order; junction bases with no gene match: 10. As DNA, the CDR3 is TGTGCCAGCAGCCAAAGGCCGGGACTAGGAACCGATACGCAGTATTTT. It translates to CASSQRPGLGTDTQYF.

The chain couples TRBV6-5 to TRBJ2-5; TRBD1 is a possible D gene (5 bases). Germline V gene lookup returns CDR1 MNHEY and CDR2 SVGAGI. The CDR3 sequence is 15 residues long. With 0 bases removed from V and 5 bases from J, the gap between germline ends came to 13 bases. The CDR3 spells CASSYSGQGGETQYF. In nucleotides, the CDR3 is TGTGCCAGCAGTTACTCGGGTCAGGGCGGTGAGACCCAGTACTTC.

The V call is TRBV3-1, the J call TRBJ2-2; 8 bases line up with TRBD2. The CDR3 extends over 17 amino acids. The germline gives CDR1 LGHDT, CDR2 YNNKEL (reference sequence). Unmatched junction bases numbered 12, after V lost 1 base and J lost 8 bases. CDR3 DNA sequence: TGTGCCAGCAGCCAAGTCAAGCTAGCGGGCCTCCCAGGGGAGCTGTTTTTT. This gives the protein CASSQVKLAGLPGELFF.

This chain uses TRBV7-9 with TRBJ2-2; D not resolved. CDR1 SEHNR and CDR2 FQNEAQ come from the germline V gene (reference sequence). The CDR3 is made up of 12 amino acids. The V end was cut by 6 bases, the J end by 6 bases, with 8 bases between. CDR3 sequence reads: CASSLTAGELFF. The CDR3 DNA follows: TGTGCCAGCAGTTTAACGGCCGGGGAGCTGTTTTTT.

The V and J genes are TRBV7-2 and TRBJ1-4; 7 bases map to TRBD1. The CDR3 spans 13 residues. Germline CDR1 and CDR2: SGHTA and FQGNSA. The V gene end was trimmed by 4 bases and the J gene end by 8 bases; junction bases not matched to a gene: 4. The CDR3: CASSSGTVEKLFF. Here the CDR3 DNA reads TGTGCCAGCAGCTCTGGGACAGTGGAAAAACTGTTTTTT.

The chain combines TRBV7-9 with TRBJ2-7; TRBD1 or TRBD2 may be the D gene (5 bases each). The CDR3 is 13 amino acids. Germline CDR1 reads SEHNR; CDR2 reads FQNEAQ (reference sequence). V was shortened by 5 bases and J by 5 bases, with 13 bases between the two germline ends. The chain's CDR3 is CASSPQRGDEQYF. The CDR3 nucleotides are TGTGCCAGCAGCCCCCAAAGAGGGGACGAGCAGTACTTC.

The chain uses TRBV7-2 and TRBJ2-7; 8 positions agree with TRBD1. The CDR3 covers 18 residues. Germline CDR1 SGHTA, CDR2 FQGNSA. V gave up 2 bases and J gave up 3 bases; unmatched junction bases: 15. The CDR3 coding sequence is TGTGCCAGCAGCTTAAGGTCCCAGGTCAGCGGACAGGGCTACGAGCAGTACTTC. Its translation is CASSLRSQVSGQGYEQYF.

This chain connects TRBV7-2 to TRBJ2-1; D may match TRBD1 or TRBD2 (6 bases each). The CDR3 spans 13 residues. The germline V and J ends were trimmed by 8 bases and 7 bases, with 15 bases remaining between them. Germline V gives CDR1 SGHTA, CDR2 FQGNSA. CDR3 region: CASERGPRNEQFF. The DNA of the CDR3 is TGTGCCAGCGAACGGGGGCCGAGAAATGAGCAGTTCTTC.

The chain couples TRBV6-1 to TRBJ1-3; D might be TRBD1 (5 bases). Trimming left V 10 bases short and J 0 bases short, with 16 bases between. The CDR3 consists of 15 residues. The germline V gene has CDR1 MNHNS and CDR2 SASEGT. CDR3 sequence: CATAWGSSSGNTIYF. CDR3 nucleotide sequence: TGTGCCACCGCTTGGGGCTCGAGCTCTGGAAACACCATATATTTT.

This chain joins TRBV9 and TRBJ2-2; 8 positions agree with TRBD1. V lost 3 bases to trimming and J lost 7 bases; unmatched junction nucleotides: 8. Germline lookup yields CDR1 SGDLS and CDR2 YYNGEE. The CDR3 loop spans 15 amino acids. The CDR3 nucleotides read TGTGCCAGCAGCGCTTTGGACAGGGCAGGCGGGGAGCTGTTTTTT. This encodes CASSALDRAGGELFF.

This clonotype has just a few counts. The V gene is TRBV20-1, the J gene TRBJ2-5; maybe TRBD2 (6 bases). There are 15 residues in the CDR3. The germline gives CDR1 DFQATT, CDR2 SNEGSKA (reference sequence). V lost 3 bases, J lost 1 base, and 15 bases lay in between. In DNA, the CDR3 is TGCAGTGCTAGGTCATTGACGGGGGTCCAAGAGACCCAGTACTTC. Amino acids: CSARSLTGVQETQYF.

The chain uses TRBV5-1 and TRBJ1-1; D remains unclear. CDR1 is SGHRS and CDR2 is YFSETQ in the germline V gene. The CDR3 contains 12 residues. Trimming cost V 4 bases and J 2 bases, with 6 bases left between them. The CDR3, as DNA: TGCGCCAGCAGCCGAGATAACACTGAAGCTTTCTTT. As protein: CASSRDNTEAFF.

This clonotype showed up just once. The chain is built from TRBV28 and TRBJ2-4; 7 nucleotides align to TRBD1. The CDR3 has 17 residues. The germline V gene encodes CDR1 MDHEN and CDR2 SYDVKM. V lost 8 bases to trimming and J lost 2 bases; unmatched junction nucleotides: 15. The CDR3: CASGYRGSRGSKNIQYF. Here the CDR3 DNA reads TGTGCCAGCGGATACAGGGGTTCAAGAGGGTCCAAAAACATTCAGTACTTC.

This chain uses TRBV13 with TRBJ2-1; D unresolved. The CDR3 loop spans 11 amino acids. The V gene lost 2 bases and the J gene lost 5 bases, with 1 base spanning the gap. CDR1 is PRHDT and CDR2 is FYEKMQ in the germline V gene (reference sequence). CDR3 in DNA: TGTGCCAGCAGCTTAAACAATGAGCAGTTCTTC. It yields the protein CASSLNNEQFF.

V is TRBV6-5 and J is TRBJ1-5, with D tentatively TRBD1 (5 bases). The germline V and J ends were trimmed by 2 bases and 1 base, with 18 bases remaining between them. Looked up from germline, CDR1 is MNHEY and CDR2 is SVGAGI. This CDR3 is built from 18 residues. The CDR3 loop reads CASSYRGDHLTSNQPQHF. The CDR3 nucleotides read TGTGCCAGCAGTTACCGTGGGGACCACCTTACCAGCAATCAGCCCCAGCATTTT.

This clonotype was counted a single time. This rearrangement joins TRBV4-3 to TRBJ1-2; no reliable D call. The germline gives CDR1 LGHNA, CDR2 YSLEER. The CDR3 length is 17 residues. Trimming removed 0 bases at V and 5 bases at J, with 19 bases between. The CDR3 protein is CASSQESGRSRPYGYTF. The CDR3 region has the DNA TGCGCCAGCAGCCAAGAATCAGGCCGGTCACGCCCTTATGGCTACACCTTC.

This CDR3 reads CASRERQGATGELFF. The CDR3, as DNA: TGCGCCAGCCGAGAAAGACAGGGAGCAACCGGGGAGCTGTTTTTT. V and J are TRBV4-1 and TRBJ2-2; 7 bases match TRBD1. The CDR3 loop spans 15 amino acids. In germline, CDR1 is MGHRA, CDR2 YSYEKL. With V trimmed by 8 bases and J by 5 bases, 11 bases remained unmatched.

This clonotype was seen a few times. The junction differs from germline at one of its ends, possibly a read error. The V gene is TRBV4-3, the J gene TRBJ2-1, with unresolved D. CDR1 is LGHNA, CDR2 YSLEER, per germline. The CDR3 sequence is 13 residues long. The DNA of the CDR3 is TGCGCCAGCAGCCAAGATCCCCAGACGGCAAAACTCTTC. Translation gives CASSQDPQTAKLF.

The chain joins TRBV14 to TRBJ1-5; D uncertain. The CDR3 is 13 amino acids. The V gene's germline CDR1 is SGHDN and CDR2 FVKESK. Trimming took 0 bases from V and 7 from J, leaving 7 bases between them. Written as DNA, the CDR3 is TGTGCCAGCAGCCAAGACCCCCGGCAGCCCCAGCATTTT. Residues: CASSQDPRQPQHF.